A selection of T cell receptor beta chains follows, all from one sample in a study of T cells after somatic rescue of genetic block. The assay was immunoSEQ multiplex PCR, and TCRdb's table has in-frame clones only and misses some. The sample has 55,000 or so clones, roughly 96% seen once. What was sequenced was peripheral blood mononuclear cells (PBMCs). These receptors came from a child less than two years old. Each CDR3 is given with its conserved first and last residue. D genes are given only for firm matches. Clone size, where shown, is once, few, many, or a class for clones that have expanded.

CDR3nt: TGTGCCTGGACCAGATCTAGCACAGATACGCAGTATTTT; CDR3aa: CAWTRSSTDTQYF; d_gene: NA; j_gene: TRBJ2-3; abundance: NA; v_gene: TRBV30
CDR3nt: TGTGCCACCTCAAAAGGGGAAGCCAAAAACATTCAGTACTTC; CDR3aa: CATSKGEAKNIQYF; d_gene: NA; j_gene: TRBJ2-4; abundance: NA; v_gene: TRBV4-2
CDR3nt: TGTGCCAGCAGCTTATGGACAGGGTGGCCTCTCTCCTACGAGCAGTACTTC; CDR3aa: CASSLWTGWPLSYEQYF; d_gene: TRBD1; j_gene: TRBJ2-7; abundance: NA; v_gene: TRBV7-8
CDR3nt: TGTGCCAGCAGCTTAGCTATGGTGGGAATAGAGACCCAGTACTTC; CDR3aa: CASSLAMVGIETQYF; d_gene: NA; j_gene: TRBJ2-5; abundance: NA; v_gene: TRBV7-8
CDR3nt: TGTGCCAGCAGTTCCCCGACTAGCGGGAGCTACAATGAGCAGTTCTTC; CDR3aa: CASSSPTSGSYNEQFF; d_gene: TRBD2; j_gene: TRBJ2-1; abundance: once; v_gene: TRBV28
CDR3nt: TGTGCCAGCACAGACGAGGGACTAGCGGGCGGGGAGCAGTTCTTC; CDR3aa: CASTDEGLAGGEQFF; d_gene: TRBD2; j_gene: TRBJ2-1; abundance: NA; v_gene: TRBV28
CDR3nt: TGTGCCAGCAGTTCTCACAGGGCCGGGGAGCTGTTTTTT; CDR3aa: CASSSHRAGELFF; d_gene: NA; j_gene: TRBJ2-2; abundance: NA; v_gene: TRBV6-6
CDR3nt: TGTGCCAGCAGCTTGGGGCAGGGAATCCTCGGTCTGTTTTTT; CDR3aa: CASSLGQGILGLFF; d_gene: NA; j_gene: TRBJ2-2; abundance: NA; v_gene: TRBV5-6
CDR3nt: TGTGCCACCAGCAGAGATCAGAGAGGGGCAGAGACCCAGTACTTC; CDR3aa: CATSRDQRGAETQYF; d_gene: NA; j_gene: TRBJ2-5; abundance: NA; v_gene: TRBV15
CDR3nt: TGCGCCAGCAGCCACCCCACCGACGAGCACGAGCAGTACTTC; CDR3aa: CASSHPTDEHEQYF; d_gene: NA; j_gene: TRBJ2-7; abundance: NA; v_gene: TRBV4-1
CDR3nt: TGTGCCAGCAGCTCCGCAGGGGGCACTGAAGCTTTCTTT; CDR3aa: CASSSAGGTEAFF; d_gene: TRBD1; j_gene: TRBJ1-1; abundance: NA; v_gene: TRBV11-3
CDR3nt: TGTGCCAGCAGTCCCGCTAGCCAAGAGACCCAGTACTTC; CDR3aa: CASSPASQETQYF; d_gene: NA; j_gene: TRBJ2-5; abundance: NA; v_gene: TRBV6-6
CDR3nt: TGCGCCAGCAGCTTACAGGGCACTGAAGCTTTCTTT; CDR3aa: CASSLQGTEAFF; d_gene: NA; j_gene: TRBJ1-1; abundance: few; v_gene: TRBV5-1
CDR3nt: TGTGCCAGCAAGAAGGGAGGGACAGGGGCCAACGTCCTGACTTTC; CDR3aa: CASKKGGTGANVLTF; d_gene: NA; j_gene: TRBJ2-6; abundance: NA; v_gene: TRBV6-5
CDR3nt: TGCAGCGTTCGCAGGGGAGTTACAGATACGCAGTATTTT; CDR3aa: CSVRRGVTDTQYF; d_gene: NA; j_gene: TRBJ2-3; abundance: once; v_gene: TRBV29-1
CDR3nt: TGCGCCAGCAGCCAACGGACTAGCGGGATGACAGATACGCAGTATTTT; CDR3aa: CASSQRTSGMTDTQYF; d_gene: TRBD2; j_gene: TRBJ2-3; abundance: NA; v_gene: TRBV4-1
CDR3nt: TGTGCCAGCAGTCGGGACAGGGCCTACGAGCAGTACTTC; CDR3aa: CASSRDRAYEQYF; d_gene: TRBD1; j_gene: TRBJ2-7; abundance: NA; v_gene: TRBV6-5
CDR3nt: TGTGCCAGCAGTTGGGGGCGAGATACGCAGTATTTT; CDR3aa: CASSWGRDTQYF; d_gene: NA; j_gene: TRBJ2-3; abundance: NA; v_gene: TRBV28
CDR3nt: TGTGTCAGCAGCGTAGAAGCCTGGGATGAGCAGTTCTTC; CDR3aa: CVSSVEAWDEQFF; d_gene: NA; j_gene: TRBJ2-1; abundance: NA; v_gene: TRBV9
CDR3nt: TGTGCCAGCAACACGGGACTTTACAATGAGCAGTTCTTC; CDR3aa: CASNTGLYNEQFF; d_gene: NA; j_gene: TRBJ2-1; abundance: NA; v_gene: TRBV6-1
CDR3nt: TGTGCCATCAGTGAAGCCAGGACAGCAAATTCACCCCTCCACTTT; CDR3aa: CAISEARTANSPLHF; d_gene: NA; j_gene: TRBJ1-6; abundance: NA; v_gene: TRBV10-3
CDR3nt: TGTGCCAGCTCGTCCAGAACCTACGAGCAGTACTTC; CDR3aa: CASSSRTYEQYF; d_gene: NA; j_gene: TRBJ2-7; abundance: NA; v_gene: TRBV18
CDR3nt: TGTGCCAGCAGCTCAAACAGGGGAGGCTCCTACAATGAGCAGTTCTTC; CDR3aa: CASSSNRGGSYNEQFF; d_gene: NA; j_gene: TRBJ2-1; abundance: NA; v_gene: TRBV9
CDR3nt: TGTGCCAGCAGCTTAGCCCGGAACACCGGGGAGCTGTTTTTT; CDR3aa: CASSLARNTGELFF; d_gene: NA; j_gene: TRBJ2-2; abundance: NA; v_gene: TRBV7-9
CDR3nt: TGTGCCAGCAGTTTCCGAGGGGGAAGAGGGCAGCCCCAGCATTTT; CDR3aa: CASSFRGGRGQPQHF; d_gene: NA; j_gene: TRBJ1-5; abundance: NA; v_gene: TRBV27
CDR3nt: TGTGCCAGCAGCCCCGACAGCTTACCCTACAATGAGCAGTTCTTC; CDR3aa: CASSPDSLPYNEQFF; d_gene: NA; j_gene: TRBJ2-1; abundance: NA; v_gene: TRBV9
CDR3nt: TGTGCCACCAGCAGAGAAATATATCACCGGGACAATGAGCAGTTCTTC; CDR3aa: CATSREIYHRDNEQFF; d_gene: NA; j_gene: TRBJ2-1; abundance: NA; v_gene: TRBV15
CDR3nt: TGTGCCAGCAGCTTAGAGGGTTATGGCTACACCTTC; CDR3aa: CASSLEGYGYTF; d_gene: NA; j_gene: TRBJ1-2; abundance: NA; v_gene: TRBV7-9
CDR3nt: TGTGCCAGCAGTTCCTTCCTACAGGGGAAACTGTTTTTT; CDR3aa: CASSSFLQGKLFF; d_gene: TRBD1; j_gene: TRBJ1-4; abundance: NA; v_gene: TRBV27
CDR3nt: TGCGCCAGCAGCCAAGATTACAGCACAGATACGCAGTATTTT; CDR3aa: CASSQDYSTDTQYF; d_gene: NA; j_gene: TRBJ2-3; abundance: NA; v_gene: TRBV4-1
CDR3nt: TGTGCCATCAGTGGGACAGGGATCAGACTTGACTATGGCTACACCTTC; CDR3aa: CAISGTGIRLDYGYTF; d_gene: TRBD1; j_gene: TRBJ1-2; abundance: NA; v_gene: TRBV10-3
CDR3nt: TGTGCCAGCTCACCCGCGACAGGGGCTCCCTACGAGCAGTACTTC; CDR3aa: CASSPATGAPYEQYF; d_gene: TRBD1; j_gene: TRBJ2-7; abundance: NA; v_gene: TRBV18
CDR3nt: TGTGCCAGCAGTGAAGGCGGGGGAGGGCAGCCCCAGCATTTT; CDR3aa: CASSEGGGGQPQHF; d_gene: NA; j_gene: TRBJ1-5; abundance: NA; v_gene: TRBV6-1
CDR3nt: TGTGCCAGCAGTGAATTTATCGGCAGTAGCTCCTACGAGCAGTACTTC; CDR3aa: CASSEFIGSSSYEQYF; d_gene: NA; j_gene: TRBJ2-7; abundance: NA; v_gene: TRBV2
CDR3nt: TGTGCCAGCAGACCAAGGACAGGGGGCAATCAGCCCCAGCATTTT; CDR3aa: CASRPRTGGNQPQHF; d_gene: TRBD1; j_gene: TRBJ1-5; abundance: NA; v_gene: TRBV2
CDR3nt: TGTGCCAGCAGCTTACGACAGGGGGCGCAGGAGCAGTACTTC; CDR3aa: CASSLRQGAQEQYF; d_gene: TRBD1; j_gene: TRBJ2-7; abundance: NA; v_gene: TRBV5-4
CDR3nt: TGTGCCAGTAGTAGACAGGGCGATGAAAAACTGTTTTTT; CDR3aa: CASSRQGDEKLFF; d_gene: TRBD1; j_gene: TRBJ1-4; abundance: NA; v_gene: TRBV19
CDR3nt: TGCAGCCCTTACAGGGTTGCTAACTATGGCTACACCTTC; CDR3aa: CSPYRVANYGYTF; d_gene: NA; j_gene: TRBJ1-2; abundance: NA; v_gene: TRBV29-1
CDR3nt: TGTGCCAGCAGCTCCGGGACCACCGGGGAGCTGTTTTTT; CDR3aa: CASSSGTTGELFF; d_gene: NA; j_gene: TRBJ2-2; abundance: NA; v_gene: TRBV7-9
CDR3nt: TGTGCCAGCAGTGAGGGACCCGCGGAGACCCAGTACTTC; CDR3aa: CASSEGPAETQYF; d_gene: NA; j_gene: TRBJ2-5; abundance: NA; v_gene: TRBV2
CDR3nt: TGTGCCAGCAGCGTATCCCCAGATACGCAGTATTTT; CDR3aa: CASSVSPDTQYF; d_gene: NA; j_gene: TRBJ2-3; abundance: NA; v_gene: TRBV9
CDR3nt: TGTGCCAGCAAGGGCTCCTACGAGCAGTACTTC; CDR3aa: CASKGSYEQYF; d_gene: NA; j_gene: TRBJ2-7; abundance: NA; v_gene: TRBV6-1
CDR3nt: TGTGCCAGCAGTACCATGGACAGCTCTGGAAACACCATATATTTT; CDR3aa: CASSTMDSSGNTIYF; d_gene: NA; j_gene: TRBJ1-3; abundance: NA; v_gene: TRBV27
CDR3nt: TGTGCCAGCAGTTACTCCCCCGCAGATACGCAGTATTTT; CDR3aa: CASSYSPADTQYF; d_gene: NA; j_gene: TRBJ2-3; abundance: NA; v_gene: TRBV6-6
CDR3nt: TGTGCCAGCAGCTTAGGTTTAGCGGGAGCAGATACGCAGTATTTT; CDR3aa: CASSLGLAGADTQYF; d_gene: TRBD2; j_gene: TRBJ2-3; abundance: NA; v_gene: TRBV7-9
CDR3nt: TGTGCCAGCAGCGTAGAACTAGCGGCGGGGTGGGGGCAGTTCTTC; CDR3aa: CASSVELAAGWGQFF; d_gene: TRBD2; j_gene: TRBJ2-1; abundance: NA; v_gene: TRBV9
CDR3nt: TGTGCCAGCAGTGAATATGGGCTAGCGGGAGGCTACGAGCAGTACTTC; CDR3aa: CASSEYGLAGGYEQYF; d_gene: TRBD2; j_gene: TRBJ2-7; abundance: NA; v_gene: TRBV25-1
CDR3nt: TGTGCCAGCAGCCCCGGACTAGCGGGAGGGCCAGATACGCAGTATTTT; CDR3aa: CASSPGLAGGPDTQYF; d_gene: TRBD2; j_gene: TRBJ2-3; abundance: NA; v_gene: TRBV7-9
CDR3nt: TGTGCCTGGAGTGTAGGACAGAACACCGGGGAGCTGTTTTTT; CDR3aa: CAWSVGQNTGELFF; d_gene: NA; j_gene: TRBJ2-2; abundance: NA; v_gene: TRBV30
CDR3nt: TGTGCCAGCTCTTTTCAGGGATACCAGCCCCAGCATTTT; CDR3aa: CASSFQGYQPQHF; d_gene: NA; j_gene: TRBJ1-5; abundance: NA; v_gene: TRBV18